The rows below give T cell receptor beta chains drawn from one sample of a study of blood T cell repertoires in COVID-19. Repertoires were generated with immunoSEQ multiplex PCR, while TCRdb's copy carries only in-frame clones and drops some. The table shows roughly 230,000 clones, with 90% occurring only once. The sample consisted of peripheral blood. Every receptor here comes from a woman in her sixties with COVID-19, enrolled during active disease. The CDR3 runs from the conserved cysteine through the conserved F or W. A D gene is named only where the DNA matches it firmly. The size entry is marked missing in some rows and otherwise reads once, few, many or a size class.

-	TRBJ1-2	TRBV5-4	-	TGTGCCAGCAGCGCGGACAGAGTGGAAAACTATGGCTACACCTTC	CASSADRVENYGYTF
-	TRBJ2-5	TRBV10-3	-	TGTGCCACCCCGGGCGGGCTGGGAGAGACCCAGTACTTC	CATPGGLGETQYF
-	TRBJ2-5	TRBV7-2	-	TGTGCCAGCAGCTTAGTCTGGCGGGGGCCGGGCCCCCAAGAGACCCAGTACTTC	CASSLVWRGPGPQETQYF
-	TRBJ1-3	TRBV11-1	-	TGTGCCAGCAGCTTCGGGATGCTGACAGGCGGAAACACCATATATTTT	CASSFGMLTGGNTIYF
once	TRBJ1-4	TRBV6-5	-	TGTGCCAGCACTGCTAGGGGGGGGAATGAAAAACTGTTTTTT	CASTARGGNEKLFF
-	TRBJ2-3	TRBV10-3	TRBD1	TGTGCCATCAGTGAGTCCGGAGACAGGGCCATAGATACGCAGTATTTT	CAISESGDRAIDTQYF
-	TRBJ2-1	TRBV20-1	-	TGCAGTGCTAGCTGGCGGAATGAGCAGTTCTTC	CSASWRNEQFF
-	TRBJ1-2	TRBV6-2/TRBV6-3	-	TGTGCCAGCAGTTATCAGCAGGCCCTCTATGGCTACACCTTC	CASSYQQALYGYTF
-	TRBJ1-2	TRBV4-2	-	TGTGCCAGCAGCCAAGGGGGAGGGGAGGACTATGGCTACACCTTC	CASSQGGGEDYGYTF
-	TRBJ1-5	TRBV7-3	-	TGTGCCAGCAGCCCCCGGACATTTCACCATAGCAATCAGCCCCAGCATTTT	CASSPRTFHHSNQPQHF
-	TRBJ1-1	TRBV6-4	TRBD1	TGTGCCAGCAGCAGACAGGGTTCGGACACTGAAGCTTTCTTT	CASSRQGSDTEAFF
few	TRBJ1-2	TRBV4-2	-	TGTGCCAGCAGCCAACCCCCGGGGAGGTCGGTTGACTATGGCTACACCTTC	CASSQPPGRSVDYGYTF
-	TRBJ1-3	TRBV2	-	TGTGCCACCAAGAGGCCCTCTGGAAACACCATATATTTT	CATKRPSGNTIYF
-	TRBJ1-1	TRBV6-5	TRBD1	TGTGCCAGCAGTTACGCGACAGGGGCTGAAGCTTTCTTT	CASSYATGAEAFF
-	TRBJ1-3	TRBV18	TRBD1	TGTGCCAGCTCACCAGGACAGGGTGGAAACACCATATATTTT	CASSPGQGGNTIYF
-	TRBJ2-5	TRBV11-3	TRBD1	TGTGCCAGCAGCGCCCGGGACAGCCAAGAGACCCAGTACTTC	CASSARDSQETQYF
-	TRBJ2-6	TRBV2	-	TGTGCCAGCAGAGCCATACGGGTGTCTGGGGCCAACGTCCTGACTTTC	CASRAIRVSGANVLTF
-	TRBJ1-1	TRBV27	-	TGTGCCAGCAGTTTATCATCGGGGAACACTGAAGCTTTCTTT	CASSLSSGNTEAFF
-	TRBJ2-3	TRBV6-5	-	TGTGCCAGCGTCGACTATTCGACAGATACGCAGTATTTT	CASVDYSTDTQYF